Detailed here is one T cell receptor (beta chain). CDR3 length equals 15 residues. Germline CDR1 is SNHLY and CDR2 is FYNNEI. With V trimmed by 7 bases and J by 2 bases, 8 bases remained unmatched. Only in-frame clones appear in the TCRdb table, and some are missing; sequencing was by immunoSEQ multiplex PCR. The table lists 130,000 to 150,000 clones, 80% to 90% of them singletons. The Seattle patients, enrolled during active infection, were followed longitudinally. This entry is derived from a study of blood T cell repertoires in COVID-19. Overall study context: Donors in the United States, Italy and Spain gave samples during acute or convalescent COVID-19. From T cells, B-cell-depleted T cells, or PBMCs came the material, which was cDNA or gDNA.

Input material: peripheral blood. The TCR sequence derives from a man aged 18 to 29 with COVID-19, enrolled during active disease. This chain connects TRBV2 to TRBJ2-5, with TRBD1 matching over 9 bases. CDR3 sequence reads: CASIAQGQGQETQYF. CDR3 nucleotides: TGTGCCAGCATCGCCCAGGGACAGGGACAAGAGACCCAGTACTTC.